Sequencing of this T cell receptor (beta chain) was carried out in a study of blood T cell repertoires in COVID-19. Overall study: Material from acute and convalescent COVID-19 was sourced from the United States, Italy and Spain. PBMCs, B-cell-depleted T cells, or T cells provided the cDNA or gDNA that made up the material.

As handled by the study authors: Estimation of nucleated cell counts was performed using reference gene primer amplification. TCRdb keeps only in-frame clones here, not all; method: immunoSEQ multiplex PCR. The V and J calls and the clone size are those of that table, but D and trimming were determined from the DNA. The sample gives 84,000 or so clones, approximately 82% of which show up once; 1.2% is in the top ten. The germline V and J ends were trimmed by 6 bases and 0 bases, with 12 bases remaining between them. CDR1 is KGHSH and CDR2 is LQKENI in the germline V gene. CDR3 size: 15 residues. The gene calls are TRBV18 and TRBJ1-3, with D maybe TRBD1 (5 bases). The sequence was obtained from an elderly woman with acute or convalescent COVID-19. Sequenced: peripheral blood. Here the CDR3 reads CASSPIQGSGNTIYF. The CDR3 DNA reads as TGTGCCAGCTCCCCGATCCAGGGCTCTGGAAACACCATATATTTT.